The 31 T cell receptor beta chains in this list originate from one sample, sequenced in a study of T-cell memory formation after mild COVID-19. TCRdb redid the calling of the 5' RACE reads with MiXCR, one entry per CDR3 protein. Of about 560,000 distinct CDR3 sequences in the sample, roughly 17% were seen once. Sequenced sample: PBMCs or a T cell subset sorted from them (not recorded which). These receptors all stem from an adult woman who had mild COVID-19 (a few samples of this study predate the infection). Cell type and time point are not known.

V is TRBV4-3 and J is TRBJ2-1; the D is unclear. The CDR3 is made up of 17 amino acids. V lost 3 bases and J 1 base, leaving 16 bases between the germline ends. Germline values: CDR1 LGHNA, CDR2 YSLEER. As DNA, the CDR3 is TGCGCCAGCAGCCAGGGCCCGCCTTGGGGATCCTACAATGAGCAGTTCTTC. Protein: CASSQGPPWGSYNEQFF.

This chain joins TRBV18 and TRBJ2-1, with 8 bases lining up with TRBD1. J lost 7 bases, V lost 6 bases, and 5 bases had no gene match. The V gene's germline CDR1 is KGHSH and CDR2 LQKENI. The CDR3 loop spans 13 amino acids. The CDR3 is CASSEDRVNEQFF. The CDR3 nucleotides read TGTGCCAGCTCGGAGGACAGGGTTAATGAGCAGTTCTTC.

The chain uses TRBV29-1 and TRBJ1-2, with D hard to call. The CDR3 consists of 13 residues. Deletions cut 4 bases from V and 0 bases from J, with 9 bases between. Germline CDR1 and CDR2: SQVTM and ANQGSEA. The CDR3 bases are TGCAGCGTTGTCGTTGGGCCTAACTATGGCTACACCTTC. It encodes CSVVVGPNYGYTF.

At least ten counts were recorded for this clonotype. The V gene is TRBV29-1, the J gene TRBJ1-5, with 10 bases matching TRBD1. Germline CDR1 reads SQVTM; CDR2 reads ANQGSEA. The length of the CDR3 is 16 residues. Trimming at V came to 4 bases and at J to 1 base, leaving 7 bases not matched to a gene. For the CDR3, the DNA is TGCAGCGTTGTTGTGGACAGGGGGAGAAGCAATCAGCCCCAGCATTTT. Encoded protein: CSVVVDRGRSNQPQHF.

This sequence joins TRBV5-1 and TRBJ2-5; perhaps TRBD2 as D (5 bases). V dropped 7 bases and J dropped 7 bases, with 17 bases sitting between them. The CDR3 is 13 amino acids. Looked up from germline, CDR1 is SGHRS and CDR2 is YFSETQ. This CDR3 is CASGREGAGTQYF. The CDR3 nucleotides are TGCGCCAGCGGGAGAGAGGGCGCTGGGACCCAGTACTTC.

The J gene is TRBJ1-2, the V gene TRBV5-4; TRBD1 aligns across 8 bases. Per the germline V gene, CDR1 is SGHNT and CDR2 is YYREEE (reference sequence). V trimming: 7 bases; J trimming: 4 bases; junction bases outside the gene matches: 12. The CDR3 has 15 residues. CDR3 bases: TGTGCCAGCGTTGAGGGACAGGCCAAAGGCTATGGCTACACCTTC. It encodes CASVEGQAKGYGYTF.

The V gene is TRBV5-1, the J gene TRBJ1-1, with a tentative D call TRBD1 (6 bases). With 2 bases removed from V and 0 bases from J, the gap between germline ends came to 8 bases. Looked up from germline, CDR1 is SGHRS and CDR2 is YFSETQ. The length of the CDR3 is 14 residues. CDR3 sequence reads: CASSFGDMNTEAFF. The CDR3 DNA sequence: TGCGCCAGCAGCTTTGGGGACATGAACACTGAAGCTTTCTTT.

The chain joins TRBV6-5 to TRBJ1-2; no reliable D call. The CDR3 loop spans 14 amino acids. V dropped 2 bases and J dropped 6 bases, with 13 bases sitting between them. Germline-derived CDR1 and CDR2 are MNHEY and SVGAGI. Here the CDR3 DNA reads TGTGCCAGCAGTTACGACCTCTGGGGTAATGGCTACACCTTC. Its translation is CASSYDLWGNGYTF.

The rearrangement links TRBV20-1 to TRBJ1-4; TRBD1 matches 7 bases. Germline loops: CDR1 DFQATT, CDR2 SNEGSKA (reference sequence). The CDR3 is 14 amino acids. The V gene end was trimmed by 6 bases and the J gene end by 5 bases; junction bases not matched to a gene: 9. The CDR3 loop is CSAVDRAANEKLFF. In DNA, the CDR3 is TGCAGTGCAGTAGACAGGGCTGCCAATGAAAAACTGTTTTTT.

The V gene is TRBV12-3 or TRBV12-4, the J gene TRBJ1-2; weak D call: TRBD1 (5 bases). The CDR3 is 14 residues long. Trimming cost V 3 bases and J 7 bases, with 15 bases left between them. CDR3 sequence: CASSFSFRGTGYTF. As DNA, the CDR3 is TGTGCCAGCAGTTTTTCCTTTCGAGGGACTGGCTACACCTTC.

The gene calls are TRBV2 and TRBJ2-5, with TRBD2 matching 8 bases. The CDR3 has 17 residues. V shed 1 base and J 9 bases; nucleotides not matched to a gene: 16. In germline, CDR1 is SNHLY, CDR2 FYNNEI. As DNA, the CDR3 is TGTGCCAGCAGTGAAGGTCAGCCCCCGCGGGGGGTTCGGGCCCAGTACTTC. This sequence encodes CASSEGQPPRGVRAQYF.

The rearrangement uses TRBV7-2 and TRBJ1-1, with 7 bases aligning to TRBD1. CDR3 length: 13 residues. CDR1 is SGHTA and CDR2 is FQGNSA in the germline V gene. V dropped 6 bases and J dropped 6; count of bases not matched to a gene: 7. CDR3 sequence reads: CASRAPGGAEAFF. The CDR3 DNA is TGTGCCAGCAGAGCCCCAGGGGGGGCTGAAGCTTTCTTT. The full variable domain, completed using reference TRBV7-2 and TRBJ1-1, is GAGVSQSPSNKVTEKGKDVELRCDPISGHTALYWYRQSLGQGLEFLIYFQGNSAPDKSGLPSDRFSAERTGGSVSTLTIQRTQQEDSAVYLCASRAPGGAEAFFGQGTRLTVV.

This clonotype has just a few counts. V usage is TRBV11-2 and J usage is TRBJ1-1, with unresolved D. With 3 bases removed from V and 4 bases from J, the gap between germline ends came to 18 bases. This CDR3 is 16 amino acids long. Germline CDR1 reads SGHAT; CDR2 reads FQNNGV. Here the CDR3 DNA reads TGTGCCAGCAGCTTCCTCCGTAATCCGATCTTCACTGAAGCTTTCTTT. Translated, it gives CASSFLRNPIFTEAFF. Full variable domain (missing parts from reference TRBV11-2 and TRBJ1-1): EAGVAQSPRYKIIEKRQSVAFWCNPISGHATLYWYQQILGQGPKLLIQFQNNGVVDDSQLPKDRFSAERLKGVDSTLKIQPAKLEDSAVYLCASSFLRNPIFTEAFFGQGTRLTVV.

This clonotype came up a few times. The CDR3 DNA reads as TGCGCCAGCTACAGGGGTTATAATTCACCCCTCCACTTT. Translating gives CASYRGYNSPLHF. This rearrangement joins TRBV10-2 to TRBJ1-6, with 7 positions matching TRBD1. Looked up from germline, CDR1 is WSHSY and CDR2 is SAAADI. The CDR3 runs to 13 residues. V lost 8 bases and J lost 4; bases outside the gene matches: 2.

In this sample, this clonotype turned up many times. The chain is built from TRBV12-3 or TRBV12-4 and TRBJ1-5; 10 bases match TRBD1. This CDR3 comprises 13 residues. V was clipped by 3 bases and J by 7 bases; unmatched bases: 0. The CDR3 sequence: CASSLGQGQPQHF. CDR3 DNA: TGTGCCAGCAGTTTGGGACAGGGGCAGCCCCAGCATTTT.

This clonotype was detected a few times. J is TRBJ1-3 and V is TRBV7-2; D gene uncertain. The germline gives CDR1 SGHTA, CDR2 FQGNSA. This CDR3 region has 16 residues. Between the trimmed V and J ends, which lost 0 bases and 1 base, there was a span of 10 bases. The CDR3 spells CASSLAPTGSGNTIYF. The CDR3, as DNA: TGTGCCAGCAGCTTAGCGCCGACCGGTTCTGGAAACACCATATATTTT.

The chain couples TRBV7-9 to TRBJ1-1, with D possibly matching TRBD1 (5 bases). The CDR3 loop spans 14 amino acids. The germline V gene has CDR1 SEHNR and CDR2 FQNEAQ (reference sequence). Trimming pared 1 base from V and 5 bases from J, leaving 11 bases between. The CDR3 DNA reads TGTGCCAGCAGCTTAGTAACAAGGGGAACTGAAGCTTTCTTT. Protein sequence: CASSLVTRGTEAFF.

The CDR3 loop reads CSARDGAAGRNQPQHF. The CDR3 bases are TGCAGTGCTAGAGATGGGGCGGCAGGGCGCAATCAGCCCCAGCATTTT. The rearrangement links TRBV20-1 to TRBJ1-5; possibly TRBD1 for D (5 bases). The V end lost 0 bases, the J end lost 2 bases, and 14 bases lay between the germline ends. The CDR3 spans 16 residues. The germline CDR1 and CDR2 sequences are DFQATT and SNEGSKA (reference sequence).

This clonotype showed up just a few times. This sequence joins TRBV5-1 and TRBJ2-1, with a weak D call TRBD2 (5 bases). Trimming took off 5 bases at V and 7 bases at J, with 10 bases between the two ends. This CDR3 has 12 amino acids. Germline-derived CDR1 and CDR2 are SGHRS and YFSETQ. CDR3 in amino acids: CASRPTGNEQFF. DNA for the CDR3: TGCGCCAGCAGGCCCACGGGGAATGAGCAGTTCTTC. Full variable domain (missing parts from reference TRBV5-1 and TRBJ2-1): KAGVTQTPRYLIKTRGQQVTLSCSPISGHRSVSWYQQTPGQGLQFLFEYFSETQRNKGNFPGRFSGRQFSNSRSEMNVSTLELGDSALYLCASRPTGNEQFFGPGTRLTVL.

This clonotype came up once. The CDR3 here is CASSSGWNTEAFF. CDR3 DNA sequence: TGTGCCAGCTCATCGGGTTGGAACACTGAAGCTTTCTTT. The J gene is TRBJ1-1, the V gene TRBV12-3 or TRBV12-4; no clear D gene. The CDR3 loop spans 13 amino acids. Deletions cut 8 bases from V and 1 base from J, with 11 bases between.

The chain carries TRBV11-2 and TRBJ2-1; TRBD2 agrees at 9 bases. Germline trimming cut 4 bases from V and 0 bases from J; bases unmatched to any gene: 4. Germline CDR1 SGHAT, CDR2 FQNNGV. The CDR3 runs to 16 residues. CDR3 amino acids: CASSSTGLASYNEQFF. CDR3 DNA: TGTGCCAGCAGCTCAACGGGACTAGCCTCCTACAATGAGCAGTTCTTC.

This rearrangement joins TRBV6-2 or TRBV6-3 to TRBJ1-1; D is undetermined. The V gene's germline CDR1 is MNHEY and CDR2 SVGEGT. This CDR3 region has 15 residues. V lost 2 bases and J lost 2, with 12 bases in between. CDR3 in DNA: TGTGCCAGCAGTTACCCAAAGGTGCCTAACACTGAAGCTTTCTTT. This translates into CASSYPKVPNTEAFF.

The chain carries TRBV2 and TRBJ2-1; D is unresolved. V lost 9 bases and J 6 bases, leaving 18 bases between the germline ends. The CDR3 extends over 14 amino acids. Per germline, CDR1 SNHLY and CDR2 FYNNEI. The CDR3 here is CARGAGSYGNEQFF. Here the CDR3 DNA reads TGTGCCAGAGGTGCCGGGTCCTACGGCAATGAGCAGTTCTTC.

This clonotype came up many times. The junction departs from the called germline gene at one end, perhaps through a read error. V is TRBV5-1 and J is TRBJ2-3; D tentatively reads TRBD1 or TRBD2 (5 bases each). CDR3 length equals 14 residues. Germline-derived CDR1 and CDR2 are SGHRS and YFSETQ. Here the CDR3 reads CASSLGPDTDTQYF. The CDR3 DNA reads TGTGCCAGCAGCTTGGGACCGGACACAGATACGCAGTATTTT.

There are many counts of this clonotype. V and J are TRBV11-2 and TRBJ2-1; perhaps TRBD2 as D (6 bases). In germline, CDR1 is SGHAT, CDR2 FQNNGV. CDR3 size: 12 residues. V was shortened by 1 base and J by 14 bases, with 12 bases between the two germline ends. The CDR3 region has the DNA TGTGCCAGCAGCTTAGCCCAGCGGGCGGAGTTCTTC. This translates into CASSLAQRAEFF.

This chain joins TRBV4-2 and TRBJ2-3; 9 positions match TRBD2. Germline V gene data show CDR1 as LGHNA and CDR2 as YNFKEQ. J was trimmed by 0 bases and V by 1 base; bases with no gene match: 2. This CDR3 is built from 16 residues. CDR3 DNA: TGTGCCAGCAGCCAAGGGACTAGCGCTAGCACAGATACGCAGTATTTT. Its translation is CASSQGTSASTDTQYF.

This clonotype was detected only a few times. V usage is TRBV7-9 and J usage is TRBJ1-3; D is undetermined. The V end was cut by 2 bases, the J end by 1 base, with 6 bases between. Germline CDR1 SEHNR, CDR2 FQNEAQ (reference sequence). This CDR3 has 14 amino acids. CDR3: CASSLRDSGNTIYF. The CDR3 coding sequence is TGTGCCAGCAGCTTAAGGGATTCTGGAAACACCATATATTTT. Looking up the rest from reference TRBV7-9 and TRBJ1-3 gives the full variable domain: DTGVSQNPRHKITKRGQNVTFRCDPISEHNRLYWYRQTLGQGPEFLTYFQNEAQLEKSRLLSDRFSAERPKGSFSTLEIQRTEQGDSAMYLCASSLRDSGNTIYFGEGSWLTVV.

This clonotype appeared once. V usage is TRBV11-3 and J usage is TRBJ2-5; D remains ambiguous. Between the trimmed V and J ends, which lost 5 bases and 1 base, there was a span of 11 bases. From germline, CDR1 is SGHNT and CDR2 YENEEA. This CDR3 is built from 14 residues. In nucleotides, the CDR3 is TGTGCCAGCAGCCAAGGCAGATCCCAAGAGACCCAGTACTTC. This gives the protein CASSQGRSQETQYF.

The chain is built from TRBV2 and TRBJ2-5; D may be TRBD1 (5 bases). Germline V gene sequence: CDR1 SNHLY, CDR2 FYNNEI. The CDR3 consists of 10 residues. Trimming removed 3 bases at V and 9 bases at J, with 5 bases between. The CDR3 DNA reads TGTGCCAGCAGTGACAGGGCCCAGTACTTC. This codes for CASSDRAQYF.

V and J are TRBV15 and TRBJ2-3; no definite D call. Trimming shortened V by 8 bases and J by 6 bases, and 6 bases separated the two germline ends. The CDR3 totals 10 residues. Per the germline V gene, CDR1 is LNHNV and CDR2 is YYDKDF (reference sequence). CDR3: CATEADTQYF. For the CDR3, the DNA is TGTGCCACCGAGGCGGATACGCAGTATTTT.

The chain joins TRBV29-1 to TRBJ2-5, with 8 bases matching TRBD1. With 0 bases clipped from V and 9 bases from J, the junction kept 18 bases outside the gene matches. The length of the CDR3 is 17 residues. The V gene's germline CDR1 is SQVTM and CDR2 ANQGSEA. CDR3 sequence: CSVEDASPGQAVGAQYF. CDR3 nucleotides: TGCAGCGTTGAAGATGCATCCCCGGGACAGGCCGTAGGGGCCCAGTACTTC.